The present T cell receptor (beta chain) was sequenced within a study of blood T cell repertoires in COVID-19. Study summary: Sources were T cells, B-cell-depleted T cells, or PBMCs; the material itself was cDNA or gDNA.

Original data processing: Estimates of nucleated cell counts were drawn from the amplification of reference gene primers. Clones were read by immunoSEQ multiplex PCR, and TCRdb kept only the in-frame ones, dropping some. Clone size and V and J calls were adopted from that table, with D and trimming inferred from the DNA. The sample carries a few hundred thousand clones, 85% to 90% recorded once. Each recovered donor of Cohort 3 presented with two negative PCRs, clearance, or symptom resolution. The sample was PBMCs or T cells enriched from blood (not recorded which). The receptor was isolated from a man younger than 40 who had recovered from COVID-19.

The CDR3 bases are TGCAGTGCTAGTTTCGGGGGGCCCTACGAGCAGTACTTC. Its protein is CSASFGGPYEQYF. The chain employs TRBV20-1 and TRBJ2-7; D possibly corresponds to TRBD2 (7 bases). Germline loops: CDR1 DFQATT, CDR2 SNEGSKA (reference sequence). V was trimmed by 3 bases and J by 2 bases, leaving 11 bases between them. The CDR3 is 13 amino acids.